The sequence of this TCR beta chain was determined in a study of early T cells in non-severe SARS-CoV-2 infection. Each single cDNA molecule received a unique molecular identifier. MiXCR was run by TCRdb on the 5' RACE reads, yielding one entry per CDR3 protein. The repertoire consists of about 56,000 distinct CDR3 sequences, with about 15% occurring once and the leading ten covering roughly 3.9%. Unmatched junction bases numbered 7, after V lost 7 bases and J lost 6 bases. There are 14 residues in the CDR3. This sequence was found in an adult who was a healthcare worker with PCR-confirmed SARS-CoV-2 infection or an uninfected control (not recorded which). This sequence joins TRBV12-3 or TRBV12-4 and TRBJ2-1, with 9 nucleotides matching TRBD1. The sequencing used whole blood, collected at baseline. The CDR3 region has the DNA TGTGCCAGCACCGGGACAGGGAAGTTCAATGAGCAGTTCTTC. It yields the protein CASTGTGKFNEQFF.